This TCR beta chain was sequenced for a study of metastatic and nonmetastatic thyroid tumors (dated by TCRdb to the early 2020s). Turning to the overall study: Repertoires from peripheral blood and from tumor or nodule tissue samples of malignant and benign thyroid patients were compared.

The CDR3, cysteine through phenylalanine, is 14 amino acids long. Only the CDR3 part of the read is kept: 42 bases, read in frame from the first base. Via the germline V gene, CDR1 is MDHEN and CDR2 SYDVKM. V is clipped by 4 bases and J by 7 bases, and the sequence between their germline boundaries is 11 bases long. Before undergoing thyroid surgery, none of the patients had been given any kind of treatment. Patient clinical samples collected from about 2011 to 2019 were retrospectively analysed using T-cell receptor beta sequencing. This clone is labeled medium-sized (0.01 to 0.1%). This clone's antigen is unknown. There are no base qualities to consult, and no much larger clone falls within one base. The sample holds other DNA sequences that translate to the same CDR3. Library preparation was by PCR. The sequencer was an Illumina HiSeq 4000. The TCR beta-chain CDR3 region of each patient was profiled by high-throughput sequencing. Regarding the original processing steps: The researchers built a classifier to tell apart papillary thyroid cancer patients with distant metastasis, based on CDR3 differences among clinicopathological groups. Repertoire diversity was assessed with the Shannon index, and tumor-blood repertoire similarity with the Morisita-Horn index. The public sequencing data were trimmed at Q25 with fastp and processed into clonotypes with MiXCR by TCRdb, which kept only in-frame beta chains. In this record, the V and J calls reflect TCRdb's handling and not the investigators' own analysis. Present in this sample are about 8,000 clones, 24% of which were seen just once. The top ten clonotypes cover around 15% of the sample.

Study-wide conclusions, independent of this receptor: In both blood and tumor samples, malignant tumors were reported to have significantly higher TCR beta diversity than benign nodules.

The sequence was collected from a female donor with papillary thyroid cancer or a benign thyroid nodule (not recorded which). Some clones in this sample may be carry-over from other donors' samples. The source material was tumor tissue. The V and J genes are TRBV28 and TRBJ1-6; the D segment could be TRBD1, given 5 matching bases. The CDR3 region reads CASSYLGGNSPLHF. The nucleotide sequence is TGTGCCAGCAGTTATCTGGGGGGGAATTCACCCCTCCACTTT. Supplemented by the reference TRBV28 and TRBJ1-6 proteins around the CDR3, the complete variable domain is DVKVTQSSRYLVKRTGEKVFLECVQDMDHENMFWYRQDPGLGLRLIYFSYDVKMKEKGDIPEGYSVSREKKERFSLILESASTNQTSMYLCASSYLGGNSPLHFGNGTRLTVT.